This T cell receptor beta chain was sequenced during a study of cytomegalovirus exposure and HLA in healthy donors. Study results and caveats: According to the study, 160 or so TCR beta chains were cytomegalovirus-associated. Specificity for CMV antigens was confirmed in vitro for a few of the CMV-associated chains. It was found in a later analysis that first-cohort TCR clusters tended to co-occur in the 90 to 150 validation repertoires.

Points on this clone: The antigen is unknown.

Only in-frame clones appear in the TCRdb table, and some are missing; sequencing was by immunoSEQ multiplex PCR. The table shows some 84,000 clones, with approximately 90% occurring only once. Germline CDR1 is SGHNT and CDR2 is YYREEE (reference sequence). V trimming: 3 bases; J trimming: 4 bases; junction bases outside the gene matches: 7. The CDR3 spans 17 residues. This TCR was sampled from a man in his thirties or forties in good health and CMV-seronegative. The sample comprised PBMCs. The chain is built from TRBV5-4 and TRBJ2-3; TRBD2 agrees at 14 bases. CDR3 coding DNA: TGTGCCAGCAGCTCCGGGACTAGCGGGAGTGGGTCAGATACGCAGTATTTT. Translated, it gives CASSSGTSGSGSDTQYF.